Listed here is a single T cell receptor beta chain. As yet, its antigen is unknown. The data are from a study of cytomegalovirus exposure and HLA in healthy donors. Across the whole study: Under 85% of around 390 genotyped donors fell in the Caucasian-associated ancestry cluster. General study points: A later analysis found that most CMV-associated TCR beta chains appeared HLA-restricted. A later examination showed that TCR association rates differed by HLA locus, with DRB1 most and HLA-C fewest.

Looked up from germline, CDR1 is SGHKS and CDR2 is YYEKEE (reference sequence). The CDR3 runs 14 residues. Unmatched junction bases numbered 3, after V lost 1 base and J lost 3 bases. The study sampled nominally healthy donors, though unrecorded immune exposures were likely. PCR involved 60 Vbeta and 13 Jbeta primers. Produced via immunoSEQ multiplex PCR; TCRdb's table is partial and in-frame only. The data hold some 80,000 clones, with around 77% observed a single time. The sequencing sample was made of PBMCs. The chain carries TRBV5-5 and TRBJ2-7; TRBD2 aligns across 8 bases. This clonotype was sampled from a man aged 45-65 years in good health and CMV-seronegative. This CDR3 is CASSLIAGNYEQYF. Written as DNA, the CDR3 is TGTGCCAGCAGCTTGATAGCGGGGAACTACGAGCAGTACTTC.